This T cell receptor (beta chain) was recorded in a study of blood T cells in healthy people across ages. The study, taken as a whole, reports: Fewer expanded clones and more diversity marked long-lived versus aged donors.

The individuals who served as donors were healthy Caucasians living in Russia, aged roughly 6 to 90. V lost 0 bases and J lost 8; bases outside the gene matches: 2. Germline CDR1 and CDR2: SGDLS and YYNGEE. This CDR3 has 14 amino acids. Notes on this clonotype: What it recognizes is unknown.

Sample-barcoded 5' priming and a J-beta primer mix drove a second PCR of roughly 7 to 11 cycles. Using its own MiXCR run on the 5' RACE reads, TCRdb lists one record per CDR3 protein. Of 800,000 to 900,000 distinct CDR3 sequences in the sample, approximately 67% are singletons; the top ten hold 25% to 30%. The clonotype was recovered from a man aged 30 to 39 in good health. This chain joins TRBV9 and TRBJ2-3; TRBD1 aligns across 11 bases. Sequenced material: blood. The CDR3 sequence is CASSVEGTGGTQYF. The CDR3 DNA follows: TGTGCCAGCAGCGTAGAGGGGACAGGGGGTACGCAGTATTTT. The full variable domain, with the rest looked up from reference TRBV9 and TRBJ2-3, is DSGVTQTPKHLITATGQRVTLRCSPRSGDLSVYWYQQSLDQGLQFLIQYYNGEERAKGNILERFSAQQFPDLHSELNLSSLELGDSALYFCASSVEGTGGTQYFGPGTRLTVL.